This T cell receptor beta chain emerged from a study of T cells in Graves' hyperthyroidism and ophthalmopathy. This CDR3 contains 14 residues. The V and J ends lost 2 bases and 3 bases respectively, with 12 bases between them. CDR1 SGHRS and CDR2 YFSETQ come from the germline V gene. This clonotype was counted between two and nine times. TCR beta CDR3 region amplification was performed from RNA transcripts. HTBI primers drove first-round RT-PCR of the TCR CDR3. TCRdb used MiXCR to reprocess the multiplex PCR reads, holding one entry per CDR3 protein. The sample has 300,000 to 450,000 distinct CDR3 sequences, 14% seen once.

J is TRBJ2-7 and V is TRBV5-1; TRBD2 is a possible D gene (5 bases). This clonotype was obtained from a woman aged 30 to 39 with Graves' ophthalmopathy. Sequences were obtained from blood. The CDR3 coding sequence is TGCGCCAGCAGCTTCTCACGGGGTAACTACGAGCAGTACTTC. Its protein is CASSFSRGNYEQYF.